A selection of T cell receptor beta chains follows, all from one sample in a study of high-grade serous ovarian cancer treatment subgroups. Method: immunoSEQ multiplex PCR; TCRdb's copy keeps in-frame clones and lacks some. The data contain 4,500 or so clones, roughly four fifths of them singletons. Sequencing input: tumor tissue. The receptor source for this set is a human donor with high-grade serous ovarian cancer. CDR3s include the opening cysteine and the closing phenylalanine or tryptophan. D genes are given only for firm matches. The size entry is marked missing in some rows and otherwise reads once, few, many or a size class.

j_call d_call clone_size v_call cdr3_nt cdr3_aa
TRBJ1-2 - once TRBV30 TGTGCCTGGAGTGGGCCACCGCTTGGCTACACCTTC CAWSGPPLGYTF
TRBJ1-6 - - TRBV9 TGTGCCAGCAGCCCCGCCGTGGATCCTATTAATTCACCCCTCCACTTT CASSPAVDPINSPLHF
TRBJ2-5 TRBD1 - TRBV7-9 TGTGCCAGCAGCATTGGGACAGGGGTGGGAGAGACCCAGTACTTC CASSIGTGVGETQYF
TRBJ1-2 - once TRBV20-1 TGCAGTGCCCAAAGTGTCTATGGCTACACCTTC CSAQSVYGYTF
TRBJ1-5 - few TRBV7-9 TGTGCCAGCAGCTTAGGGGGGTTAAGCAATCAGCCCCAGCATTTT CASSLGGLSNQPQHF
TRBJ2-7 - - TRBV6-1 TGTGCCAGCAGTGACACAGGGTTGAGCTCCTACGAGCAGTACTTC CASSDTGLSSYEQYF
TRBJ1-2 TRBD1 - TRBV7-9 TGTGCCAGCAGCTTAGCCGGACAGGGGCGGGGTGGCTACACCTTC CASSLAGQGRGGYTF
TRBJ1-5 TRBD1 - TRBV28 TGTGCCAGCAGTCTCACTCCCCTCGTGACGGGACAGGGTGGGACAAGACAGCCCCAGCATTTT CASSLTPLVTGQGGTRQPQHF
TRBJ2-1 - - TRBV2 TGTGCCAGCAGTGTTGCGGGGAAGCAGTTCTTC CASSVAGKQFF
TRBJ1-5 - few TRBV2 TGTGCCAGCAGTGGGGAATATAGCAATCAGCCCCAGCATTTT CASSGEYSNQPQHF
TRBJ1-2 - - TRBV11-2 TGTGCCAGCAGCTTACTGGGGGGCGTCTATGGCTACACCTTC CASSLLGGVYGYTF
TRBJ1-3 - - TRBV5-1 TGCGCCAGCAGCTTGGGGACTCCTCCTGGAAACACCATATATTTT CASSLGTPPGNTIYF
TRBJ2-7 TRBD2 - TRBV5-4 TGTGCCAGCAGCCCTCTGACTAGCGGGGGCCCCTACGAGCAGTACTTC CASSPLTSGGPYEQYF
TRBJ2-1 - - TRBV9 TGTGCCAGCAGCCCGTGGGACTACAATGAGCAGTTCTTC CASSPWDYNEQFF
TRBJ1-1 - - TRBV6-1 TGTGCCAGCAGTGTTTTCTCACAGGGGAACACTGAAGCTTTCTTT CASSVFSQGNTEAFF
TRBJ1-6 - once TRBV7-2 TGTGCCAGCAGCTTGCGGTATCAGCGCAGCTCCTATAATTCACCCCTCCACTTT CASSLRYQRSSYNSPLHF
TRBJ1-3 TRBD1 - TRBV30 TGTGCCTGGAGCGGGACAGGTTCCTCTGGAAACACCATATATTTT CAWSGTGSSGNTIYF